Shown below are 14 T cell receptor beta chains from a single sample sequenced in a study of Tregs in tolerant kidney transplant recipients. Profiled with immunoSEQ multiplex PCR; TCRdb holds only in-frame clones, not every one. The profile shows approximately 98,000 clones, about 90% of them singletons. This material consisted of CD4+ T cells from blood, taken before the transplant. These TCRs come from a human donor who received a combined kidney and bone marrow transplant.

This clone was seen once. V and J are TRBV2 and TRBJ1-3, with unresolved D. The CDR3 consists of 12 residues. V dropped 11 bases and J dropped 4 bases, with 12 bases sitting between them. CDR1 is SNHLY, CDR2 FYNNEI, per germline. CDR3 DNA sequence: TGTGCCGGGAGGGAAATGGGAAACACCATATATTTT. As protein: CAGREMGNTIYF.

The chain couples TRBV21-1 to TRBJ1-2; the D call of TRBD1 is as the table states it, not checked on the DNA. TRBV21-1 is described as a pseudogene. This CDR3 region has 16 residues. CDR3 amino acids: CASSTLIVTGPYGYTF. For the CDR3, the DNA is TGTGCCAGCAGCACTCTAATAGTTACAGGGCCCTATGGCTACACCTTC.

This rearrangement joins TRBV5-1 to TRBJ2-5, with 10 nucleotides matching TRBD1. Germline V gives CDR1 SGHRS, CDR2 YFSETQ. J gave up 1 base and V 7 bases, and 7 bases lay outside the gene matches. The CDR3 contains 15 residues. This chain's CDR3 is CASARDRGFQETQYF. DNA of the CDR3: TGCGCCAGCGCCCGGGACAGGGGATTCCAAGAGACCCAGTACTTC.

CDR3 region: CASSLVGDNEQFF. Written as DNA, the CDR3 is TGCGCCAGCAGCTTGGTCGGGGACAATGAGCAGTTCTTC. This chain uses TRBV5-1 with TRBJ2-1; D might be TRBD2 (5 bases). The CDR3 spans 13 residues. Germline assignment: CDR1 SGHRS and CDR2 YFSETQ. V dropped 0 bases and J dropped 5 bases, with 6 bases sitting between them.

The rearrangement uses TRBV6-5 and TRBJ2-4; D perhaps matches TRBD2 (5 bases). Germline-derived CDR1 and CDR2 are MNHEY and SVGAGI. Trimming removed 6 bases from V and 0 bases from J, with 12 bases in between. The CDR3 length is 15 residues. The CDR3 sequence: CASSRDGIAKNIQYF. Written as DNA, the CDR3 is TGTGCCAGCAGCCGTGACGGGATAGCCAAAAACATTCAGTACTTC.

V usage is TRBV2 and J usage is TRBJ1-1; tentative D call: TRBD1 (5 bases). The ends were cut back, 5 bases at V and 1 base at J, with 8 bases in the middle. Germline V gene sequence: CDR1 SNHLY, CDR2 FYNNEI. The CDR3 totals 13 residues. CDR3 loop: CASSPGGNTEAFF. DNA for the CDR3: TGTGCCAGCAGTCCCGGGGGGAACACTGAAGCTTTCTTT.

The chain employs TRBV18 and TRBJ1-4; 9 bases are shared with TRBD1. This CDR3 is 13 amino acids long. Germline CDR1 KGHSH, CDR2 LQKENI. J lost 7 bases, V lost 3 bases, and 0 bases had no gene match. CDR3 residues: CASSPDRGEKLFF. The DNA of the CDR3 is TGTGCCAGCTCACCGGACAGGGGTGAAAAACTGTTTTTT.

CDR3 DNA sequence: TGTGCCAGCAGTCTTAGACAGGGAAGCGTTAATGGCTACACCTTC. Translation: CASSLRQGSVNGYTF. V gene TRBV2 combines with J gene TRBJ1-2; TRBD1 matches at 7 bases. The CDR3 extends over 15 amino acids. V gave up 5 bases and J gave up 6 bases; unmatched junction bases: 12. The germline V gene has CDR1 SNHLY and CDR2 FYNNEI.

The chain joins TRBV6-5 to TRBJ1-2; 8 positions match TRBD1. The V and J ends lost 2 bases and 4 bases, in that order; junction bases with no gene match: 9. The CDR3 has 16 residues. The germline V gene encodes CDR1 MNHEY and CDR2 SVGAGI. This CDR3 reads CASSYKYPGQAYGYTF. CDR3 in DNA: TGTGCCAGCAGTTACAAATATCCGGGACAGGCCTATGGCTACACCTTC.

This rearrangement joins TRBV10-3 to TRBJ2-6; no reliable D call. CDR1 and CDR2 from the germline V gene are ENHRY and SYGVKD. There are 20 residues in the CDR3. V gave up 0 bases and J gave up 0 bases, with 18 bases separating them. The CDR3 protein is CAISESKIANFRSGANVLTF. The CDR3 DNA follows: TGTGCCATCAGTGAGTCTAAGATCGCGAACTTTCGCTCTGGGGCCAACGTCCTGACTTTC.

The V gene is TRBV4-1, the J gene TRBJ1-1, with 7 bases identical to TRBD1. The CDR3 is 14 residues long. Germline assignment: CDR1 MGHRA and CDR2 YSYEKL. The junction had 10 bases not matched to a gene; V was cut back by 5 bases and J by 7 bases. The CDR3 loop reads CASSETDRAIEAFF. In DNA form, the CDR3 reads TGCGCCAGCAGCGAAACCGACAGGGCGATTGAAGCTTTCTTT.

The V and J genes are TRBV7-9 and TRBJ1-2, with a tentative D call TRBD1 (5 bases). The germline V gene has CDR1 SEHNR and CDR2 FQNEAQ (reference sequence). This CDR3 has 15 residues. Trimming cost V 5 bases and J 0 bases, with 13 bases left between them. The CDR3 region is CASSPRGGSNYGYTF. In DNA form, the CDR3 reads TGTGCCAGCAGCCCCCGCGGGGGATCTAACTATGGCTACACCTTC.

V and J are TRBV5-1 and TRBJ2-1; tentatively, D is TRBD1 (6 bases). The V and J ends lost 4 bases and 0 bases respectively, with 11 bases between them. This CDR3 has 15 amino acids. Germline lookup yields CDR1 SGHRS and CDR2 YFSETQ. The CDR3 DNA sequence: TGCGCCAGCAGCCCAACAGGGAGCTCCTACAATGAGCAGTTCTTC. Translated: CASSPTGSSYNEQFF. Full variable domain (rest looked up from reference TRBV5-1 and TRBJ2-1): KAGVTQTPRYLIKTRGQQVTLSCSPISGHRSVSWYQQTPGQGLQFLFEYFSETQRNKGNFPGRFSGRQFSNSRSEMNVSTLELGDSALYLCASSPTGSSYNEQFFGPGTRLTVL.

V usage is TRBV19 and J usage is TRBJ2-7; the D gene is possibly TRBD1 (6 bases). The V and J ends lost 7 bases and 5 bases respectively, with 15 bases between them. This CDR3 is built from 13 residues. Germline CDR1 LNHDA, CDR2 SQIVND (reference sequence). The CDR3: CASTASPGDEQYF. The CDR3 DNA reads TGTGCCAGTACGGCTAGCCCAGGGGACGAGCAGTACTTC.